The 32 T cell receptor beta chains reported below all come from one sample, sequenced in a study of blood T cell repertoires in COVID-19. The method was immunoSEQ multiplex PCR; TCRdb's version includes in-frame clones alone and lacks a portion of them. The repertoire holds approximately 500,000 clones, with approximately 87% as singletons. Sequencing was carried out using PBMCs or T cells enriched from blood (not recorded which). These receptors all come from a woman in her thirties or forties who had recovered from COVID-19.

This chain connects TRBV3-1 (or the pseudogene TRBV3-2) to TRBJ1-5; no definite D call. The germline V and J ends were trimmed by 2 bases and 6 bases, with 11 bases remaining between them. Germline CDR1 reads LGHDT; CDR2 reads YNNKEL (reference sequence). The CDR3 has 14 amino acids. The CDR3 is CASSQRSGGQPQHF. The DNA of the CDR3 is TGTGCCAGCAGCCAAAGGAGTGGAGGTCAGCCCCAGCATTTT.

The rearrangement links TRBV7-2 to TRBJ2-1, with 8 bases aligning to TRBD2. The trim removed 6 bases at V and 0 bases at J, leaving 4 bases unmatched. Germline CDR1 SGHTA, CDR2 FQGNSA. There are 15 residues in the CDR3. The CDR3 loop reads CASRERESSYNEQFF. The CDR3 DNA is TGTGCCAGCAGAGAGCGGGAGTCCTCCTACAATGAGCAGTTCTTC.

The CDR3 is CASSQDSYHTDTQYF. The CDR3 DNA reads as TGTGCCAGCAGCCAAGATTCCTATCACACAGATACGCAGTATTTT. The V call is TRBV14, the J call TRBJ2-3; D unresolved. Germline V lookup: CDR1 SGHDN, CDR2 FVKESK. There are 15 residues in the CDR3. Trimming took 0 bases from V and 2 from J, leaving 9 bases between them.

J is TRBJ2-7 and V is TRBV4-3; 9 positions agree with TRBD1. Germline CDR1 reads LGHNA; CDR2 reads YSLEER. J was trimmed by 4 bases and V by 0 bases; bases with no gene match: 4. CDR3 size: 15 residues. The CDR3 is CASSQDRGQGYEQYF. The CDR3 DNA reads TGCGCCAGCAGCCAAGATCGGGGACAGGGTTACGAGCAGTACTTC.

The DNA for the CDR3 is TGTGCCAGCAGTCCCGGGACAGGGGGCGCAGTCTTACATCAGCCCCAGCATTTT. It is translated as CASSPGTGGAVLHQPQHF. The genes are TRBV28 and TRBJ1-5; 12 nucleotides match TRBD1. CDR3 size: 18 residues. The V gene's germline CDR1 is MDHEN and CDR2 SYDVKM. The V segment lost 5 bases and the J segment 5 bases; nucleotides outside the gene matches: 13.

In this sample, this clone turned up once. V usage is TRBV14 and J usage is TRBJ2-2; the D gene is possibly TRBD1 (6 bases). The CDR3 covers 13 residues. Germline CDR1 and CDR2: SGHDN and FVKESK. V lost 4 bases and J lost 5, with 8 bases in between. The CDR3: CASSLQGTGELFF. In DNA form, the CDR3 reads TGTGCCAGCAGCCTACAGGGTACCGGGGAGCTGTTTTTT.

The chain combines TRBV7-9 with TRBJ1-4; D is unresolved. CDR3 length: 15 residues. CDR1 is SEHNR and CDR2 is FQNEAQ in the germline V gene (reference sequence). V was pared by 5 bases and J by 2 bases, with 12 bases between. This chain's CDR3 is CASSTRESTNEKLFF. The CDR3 coding sequence is TGTGCCAGCAGCACTCGGGAGAGCACTAATGAAAAACTGTTTTTT.

The rearrangement uses TRBV3-1 (or the pseudogene TRBV3-2) and TRBJ2-1; a weak D match, TRBD2 (5 bases). Germline CDR1 and CDR2: LGHDT and YNNKEL (reference sequence). This CDR3 has 16 residues. Trimming took 1 base from V and 0 from J, leaving 10 bases between them. CDR3 loop: CASSQGPAASYNEQFF. CDR3 sequence (DNA): TGTGCCAGCAGCCAAGGCCCAGCGGCCTCCTACAATGAGCAGTTCTTC.

The chain employs TRBV9 and TRBJ2-2; 10 bases align to TRBD2. The CDR3 is 18 residues long. Germline V gives CDR1 SGDLS, CDR2 YYNGEE. V shed 0 bases, J shed 4 bases, and the junction held 9 bases outside the gene matches. This CDR3 is CASSVGLAGAVGTGELFF. CDR3 bases: TGTGCCAGCAGCGTAGGTCTAGCGGGAGCCGTAGGCACCGGGGAGCTGTTTTTT.

The gene calls are TRBV11-1 and TRBJ1-1; D may be TRBD1 (5 bases). V was pared by 5 bases and J by 1 base, with 8 bases between. The CDR3 is 13 residues long. The germline CDR1 and CDR2 sequences are SGHAT and FQDESV (reference sequence). CDR3 bases: TGTGCCAGCAGCCCTGGACAGAACACTGAAGCTTTCTTT. The encoded protein is CASSPGQNTEAFF.

J is TRBJ1-2 and V is TRBV27; 11 bases map to TRBD1. This CDR3 is built from 14 residues. With 4 bases clipped from V and 7 bases from J, the junction kept 5 bases outside the gene matches. Germline V gene lookup returns CDR1 MNHEY and CDR2 SMNVEV (reference sequence). CDR3 region: CASSSRDRGFGYTF. The CDR3 DNA is TGTGCCAGCAGTTCCCGGGACAGGGGGTTTGGCTACACCTTC.

V usage is TRBV9 and J usage is TRBJ1-1; D uncertain. This CDR3 has 15 amino acids. Between the trimmed V and J ends, which lost 4 bases and 1 base, there was a span of 14 bases. In germline, CDR1 is SGDLS, CDR2 YYNGEE. As DNA, the CDR3 is TGTGCCAGCAGCACTCCACCTGCTTCGAACACTGAAGCTTTCTTT. The encoded protein is CASSTPPASNTEAFF.

The chain carries TRBV6-5 and TRBJ1-2, with TRBD1 identical over 7 bases. This CDR3 region has 14 residues. With V trimmed by 7 bases and J by 6 bases, 11 bases remained unmatched. Germline assignment: CDR1 MNHEY and CDR2 SVGAGI. The CDR3 spells CASMGRQGRHGYTF. The CDR3 DNA sequence: TGTGCCAGCATGGGGCGACAGGGTAGGCATGGCTACACCTTC.

The V call is TRBV28, the J call TRBJ2-1, with TRBD1 matching over 9 bases. Unmatched junction bases numbered 6, after V lost 5 bases and J lost 10 bases. The germline gives CDR1 MDHEN, CDR2 SYDVKM. CDR3 length: 13 amino acids. CDR3: CASSVPGQGEQFF. The CDR3 DNA is TGTGCCAGCAGTGTCCCGGGACAGGGAGAGCAGTTCTTC.

This chain connects TRBV5-1 to TRBJ2-7; 10 positions match TRBD1. Trimming removed 1 base from V and 3 bases from J; junction bases left unmatched: 13. The CDR3 consists of 18 residues. Germline CDR1 and CDR2: SGHRS and YFSETQ. The CDR3 coding sequence is TGCGCCAGCAGCTTGCCCCTCACCGGGGACAGGGGTCTCTACGAGCAGTACTTC. Its protein product is CASSLPLTGDRGLYEQYF.

The genes are TRBV6-2 or TRBV6-3 and TRBJ2-3; 7 bases are shared with TRBD1. This CDR3 has 14 amino acids. Germline V CDR1 and CDR2: MNHEY, SVGEGT. V shed 2 bases and J 5 bases; nucleotides not matched to a gene: 4. The CDR3 sequence: CASSYGAGGDTQYF. CDR3 nucleotides: TGTGCCAGCAGTTACGGGGCAGGGGGAGATACGCAGTATTTT.

The chain combines TRBV10-3 with TRBJ2-6; 7 nucleotides match TRBD1. With V trimmed by 7 bases and J by 0 bases, 6 bases remained unmatched. Germline CDR1 is ENHRY and CDR2 is SYGVKD. The CDR3 has 16 amino acids. CDR3 nucleotides: TGTGCCATCAAAGCAGGGGGAAACTCTGGGGCCAACGTCCTGACTTTC. Protein: CAIKAGGNSGANVLTF.

V gene TRBV5-1 combines with J gene TRBJ1-2; 9 positions match TRBD1. This CDR3 region has 13 residues. The junction had 2 bases not matched to a gene; V was cut back by 4 bases and J by 4 bases. CDR1 SGHRS and CDR2 YFSETQ come from the germline V gene. The CDR3 DNA sequence: TGCGCCAGCAGCCCGGGACAGGGCTATGGCTACACCTTC. This translates into CASSPGQGYGYTF.

This sequence joins TRBV27 and TRBJ1-3; D perhaps matches TRBD1 (6 bases). The CDR3 extends over 15 amino acids. Germline V gene lookup returns CDR1 MNHEY and CDR2 SMNVEV (reference sequence). Trimming took off 5 bases at V and 4 bases at J, with 15 bases between the two ends. The CDR3 DNA is TGTGCCAGCAGTGACTCAGGGGTCCGGGGAAACACCATATATTTT. Protein sequence: CASSDSGVRGNTIYF.

The CDR3 DNA follows: TGTGCCAGCTCGGGACTTGAAGCTTTCTTT. This translates into CASSGLEAFF. The J gene is TRBJ1-1, the V gene TRBV12-3 or TRBV12-4, with a tentative D call TRBD1 (5 bases). This CDR3 has 10 residues. The ends were cut back, 8 bases at V and 7 bases at J, with 8 bases in the middle.

The rearrangement joins TRBV30 to TRBJ1-5; 8 nucleotides match TRBD1. Germline-derived CDR1 and CDR2 are GTSNPN and SVGIG (reference sequence). The CDR3 has 15 residues. Losses at the gene ends were 3 bases for V and 0 bases for J; bases not matched to a gene: 4. The CDR3 here is CAWRDRGYSNQPQHF. The CDR3 DNA reads as TGTGCCTGGAGAGACAGGGGTTATAGCAATCAGCCCCAGCATTTT.

V usage is TRBV3-1 (or the pseudogene TRBV3-2) and J usage is TRBJ2-5, with TRBD2 matching over 12 bases. This CDR3 contains 18 residues. The ends lost 0 bases at V and 5 bases at J; junction bases unmatched: 10. Germline lookup yields CDR1 LGHDT and CDR2 YNNKEL (reference sequence). The CDR3 region is CASSQEASGRARGETQYF. The DNA of the CDR3 is TGTGCCAGCAGCCAAGAGGCTAGCGGGAGGGCCCGAGGGGAGACCCAGTACTTC.

A note on this clone: This CDR3 is also generated by other DNA sequences in the sample. This chain connects TRBV7-8 to TRBJ2-3; tentative D call: TRBD1 (5 bases). The V gene lost 5 bases and the J gene lost 1 base, with 10 bases spanning the gap. This CDR3 comprises 14 residues. Germline-derived CDR1 and CDR2 are SGHVS and FQNEAQ. The CDR3 DNA reads as TGTGCCAGCAGCCTACAGACAGGCACAGATACGCAGTATTTT. Amino acid sequence: CASSLQTGTDTQYF.

This chain links TRBV3-1 (or the pseudogene TRBV3-2) with TRBJ2-3; 13 positions agree with TRBD2. Per the germline V gene, CDR1 is LGHDT and CDR2 is YNNKEL (reference sequence). J gave up 13 bases and V 3 bases, and 1 base lay outside the gene matches. This CDR3 is built from 12 residues. CDR3 nucleotides: TGTGCCAGCAGCCAGGGACTAGCGGGAAAGTATTTT. Translated: CASSQGLAGKYF.

The chain links TRBV5-4 to TRBJ2-5; D may be TRBD2 (5 bases). V was shortened by 4 bases and J by 2 bases, with 15 bases between the two germline ends. The CDR3 has 15 amino acids. Germline CDR1 is SGHNT and CDR2 is YYREEE (reference sequence). CDR3 sequence: CASSAGGGDQETQYF. CDR3 sequence (DNA): TGTGCCAGCAGCGCCGGAGGTGGGGATCAAGAGACCCAGTACTTC. The whole variable domain, remainder taken from reference TRBV5-4 and TRBJ2-5, is ETGVTQSPTHLIKTRGQQVTLRCSSQSGHNTVSWYQQALGQGPQFIFQYYREEENGRGNFPPRFSGLQFPNYSSELNVNALELDDSALYLCASSAGGGDQETQYFGPGTRLLVL.

This sequence joins TRBV29-1 and TRBJ1-1, with no clear D. Germline CDR1 is SQVTM and CDR2 is ANQGSEA. This CDR3 region has 12 residues. Trimming cost V 7 bases and J 1 base, with 10 bases left between them. CDR3 nucleotide sequence: TGCAGCGCGCAGACTACGAACACTGAAGCTTTCTTT. It translates to CSAQTTNTEAFF.

V and J are TRBV7-9 and TRBJ2-7; no firm D call. The germline V and J ends were trimmed by 1 base and 3 bases, with 13 bases remaining between them. CDR3 length equals 15 residues. The germline CDR1 and CDR2 sequences are SEHNR and FQNEAQ (reference sequence). The DNA for the CDR3 is TGTGCCAGCAGCTTAGGGGTCCTAGAAATCTACGAGCAGTACTTC. This translates into CASSLGVLEIYEQYF. The full variable domain, in which reference TRBV7-9 and TRBJ2-7 provide the parts outside the CDR3, is DTGVSQNPRHKITKRGQNVTFRCDPISEHNRLYWYRQTLGQGPEFLTYFQNEAQLEKSRLLSDRFSAERPKGSFSTLEIQRTEQGDSAMYLCASSLGVLEIYEQYFGPGTRLTVT.

The rearrangement uses TRBV5-1 and TRBJ2-3, with 7 bases identical to TRBD2. With V trimmed by 4 bases and J by 2 bases, 10 bases remained unmatched. The CDR3 is 16 amino acids. Looked up from germline, CDR1 is SGHRS and CDR2 is YFSETQ. The CDR3 region is CASSASTSAVTDTQYF. The DNA for the CDR3 is TGCGCCAGCAGCGCCTCTACTAGCGCCGTCACAGATACGCAGTATTTT.

CDR3 in amino acids: CASSWDSHYEQYF. Here the CDR3 DNA reads TGCGCCAGCAGCTGGGACAGTCACTACGAGCAGTACTTC. The chain combines TRBV5-1 with TRBJ2-7; 7 bases agree with TRBD1. CDR3 size: 13 residues. Germline trimming cut 3 bases from V and 3 bases from J; bases unmatched to any gene: 3. Germline V gives CDR1 SGHRS, CDR2 YFSETQ.

This chain uses TRBV11-2 with TRBJ1-6; tentatively, D is TRBD1 (5 bases). CDR3 length equals 12 residues. V gave up 1 base and J gave up 17 bases, with 12 bases separating them. Per the germline V gene, CDR1 is SGHAT and CDR2 is FQNNGV. The CDR3 coding sequence is TGTGCCAGCAGCTTAGGACAGAGCACTATCCACTTT. Translating gives CASSLGQSTIHF.

V gene TRBV16 combines with J gene TRBJ1-1; 9 bases line up with TRBD1. V trimming: 5 bases; J trimming: 4 bases; junction bases outside the gene matches: 11. From germline, CDR1 is KGHSY and CDR2 FQNENV. This CDR3 has 16 amino acids. CDR3 in amino acids: CASSITGGPWSTEAFF. CDR3 nucleotides: TGTGCCAGCAGCATCACAGGGGGCCCATGGAGCACTGAAGCTTTCTTT.

V is TRBV6-8 and J is TRBJ1-1; D is possibly TRBD1 (5 bases). V shed 2 bases and J shed 5 bases, with 18 bases lying between them. The CDR3 length is 16 residues. The germline V gene has CDR1 MNHGY and CDR2 SAAAGT. DNA of the CDR3: TGTGCCAGCAGTTACCCACGAGGAGGGGCTAGAACTGAAGCTTTCTTT. It translates to CASSYPRGGARTEAFF.